The rows below give T cell receptor beta chains drawn from one sample of a study of graft-versus-host responses after intestinal transplantation. These receptors' antigens are unknown. TCRdb's copy holds only in-frame clones and misses some; the assay was immunoSEQ multiplex PCR. Of 80,000 to 100,000 clones listed, roughly 90% are singletons. Source: unstimulated CD4+ T cells sorted from spleen or lymph node cells, taken before intestinal transplant. The receptors come from a human donor who received an intestinal transplant. Both conserved end residues are part of each CDR3. Fields, in order: J gene, V gene, clone size, CDR3 protein. The size field is filled for only some rows; it gives once, few, many or a size class.

j_gene: TRBJ2-3
v_gene: TRBV5-1
abundance: once
CDR3aa: CASSLGASWGTDTQYF

j_gene: TRBJ1-1
v_gene: TRBV11-3
abundance: .
CDR3aa: CASSVGGSNTEAFF

j_gene: TRBJ2-3
v_gene: TRBV14
abundance: .
CDR3aa: CASSQVRVSGAQYF

j_gene: TRBJ1-1
v_gene: TRBV9
abundance: .
CDR3aa: CASSAGQGLDTEAFF

j_gene: TRBJ2-7
v_gene: TRBV18
abundance: .
CDR3aa: CASSRPREGSYEQYF

j_gene: TRBJ2-3
v_gene: TRBV9
abundance: .
CDR3aa: CASGLMADTQYF

j_gene: TRBJ1-5
v_gene: TRBV2
abundance: .
CDR3aa: CASSVGGRDQPQHF

j_gene: TRBJ1-5
v_gene: TRBV2
abundance: .
CDR3aa: CASSGSGGNQPQHF

j_gene: TRBJ2-7
v_gene: TRBV27
abundance: .
CDR3aa: CASSLYLAGLGEQYF

j_gene: TRBJ1-1
v_gene: TRBV6-5
abundance: .
CDR3aa: CASRQPERPSEAFF

j_gene: TRBJ1-1
v_gene: TRBV6-6
abundance: .
CDR3aa: CASSKLANTEAFF

j_gene: .
v_gene: TRBV2
abundance: .
CDR3aa: CASTSRLSYEQYF

j_gene: TRBJ1-1
v_gene: TRBV6-6
abundance: .
CDR3aa: CASSLGQGALNTEAFF

j_gene: TRBJ2-1
v_gene: TRBV19
abundance: once
CDR3aa: CASSRDYLSEQFF

j_gene: TRBJ2-5
v_gene: TRBV19
abundance: .
CDR3aa: CASGTGGPATQYF

j_gene: TRBJ1-4
v_gene: TRBV18
abundance: .
CDR3aa: CASSLQGALQEKLFF

j_gene: TRBJ1-2
v_gene: TRBV5-1
abundance: .
CDR3aa: CASSLTGSNYGYTF

j_gene: TRBJ2-1
v_gene: TRBV20-1
abundance: .
CDR3aa: CSAGGARGQFF

j_gene: TRBJ1-2
v_gene: TRBV6-1
abundance: .
CDR3aa: CASSAAGTGIYGYTF

j_gene: TRBJ2-7
v_gene: TRBV27
abundance: once
CDR3aa: CASSWSRVGYEQYF

j_gene: TRBJ2-3
v_gene: TRBV5-4
abundance: .
CDR3aa: CASSSKRGPTDTQYF

j_gene: TRBJ1-1
v_gene: TRBV2
abundance: .
CDR3aa: CASRSTGVNTEAFF

j_gene: TRBJ2-1
v_gene: TRBV2
abundance: once
CDR3aa: CASGLLAASYNEQFF

j_gene: TRBJ2-5
v_gene: TRBV4-2
abundance: .
CDR3aa: CASSPMAGGPPYF

j_gene: TRBJ1-6
v_gene: TRBV6-6
abundance: .
CDR3aa: CASSYPGTGGESPLHF

j_gene: TRBJ1-4
v_gene: TRBV27
abundance: .
CDR3aa: CASSPAGGAQKLFF

j_gene: TRBJ1-5
v_gene: TRBV21-1
abundance: once
CDR3aa: CASLSGTDNQPQHF

j_gene: TRBJ1-2
v_gene: TRBV5-1
abundance: .
CDR3aa: CASSVTVNYGYTF

j_gene: TRBJ2-7
v_gene: TRBV4-1
abundance: few
CDR3aa: CASSQGQGARYEQYF

j_gene: TRBJ2-2
v_gene: TRBV18
abundance: .
CDR3aa: CASSRGTDTGELFF

j_gene: TRBJ2-3
v_gene: TRBV7-9
abundance: .
CDR3aa: CASSSRGAGLTDTQYF

j_gene: TRBJ2-7
v_gene: TRBV7-9
abundance: .
CDR3aa: CASSLWDRGEQYF

j_gene: TRBJ2-7
v_gene: TRBV7-2
abundance: .
CDR3aa: CASSLGPGGAAQYF

j_gene: TRBJ1-2
v_gene: TRBV6-6
abundance: once
CDR3aa: CASSALGYGYTF

j_gene: TRBJ1-5
v_gene: TRBV11-3
abundance: .
CDR3aa: CASSLVQFNQPQHF

j_gene: TRBJ1-1
v_gene: TRBV6-1
abundance: .
CDR3aa: CASRLRFGATEAFF

j_gene: TRBJ1-3
v_gene: TRBV25-1
abundance: .
CDR3aa: CASAPSGGRNTIYF

j_gene: TRBJ2-3
v_gene: TRBV5-6
abundance: once
CDR3aa: CASSLEGGVTDTQYF

j_gene: TRBJ2-3
v_gene: TRBV5-4
abundance: .
CDR3aa: CASSPWTVGDTQYF

j_gene: TRBJ1-1
v_gene: TRBV6-1
abundance: .
CDR3aa: CASRSGQMNTEAFF

j_gene: TRBJ1-4
v_gene: TRBV7-6
abundance: .
CDR3aa: CASSLQTGQGNEKLFF

j_gene: TRBJ2-5
v_gene: TRBV5-1
abundance: .
CDR3aa: CASSAGGSETQYF

j_gene: TRBJ1-2
v_gene: TRBV4-1
abundance: .
CDR3aa: CASSHLRQGYGYTF

j_gene: TRBJ1-1
v_gene: TRBV27
abundance: .
CDR3aa: CASRELSLNTEAFF

j_gene: TRBJ1-5
v_gene: TRBV7-2
abundance: .
CDR3aa: CASSKSRGSNQPQHF

j_gene: TRBJ2-7
v_gene: TRBV18
abundance: .
CDR3aa: CASSTDRRYEQYF

j_gene: TRBJ1-1
v_gene: TRBV15
abundance: .
CDR3aa: CATSRGGGPTNTEAFF

j_gene: TRBJ2-3
v_gene: TRBV4-2
abundance: once
CDR3aa: CASSQDPSGDTQYF

j_gene: TRBJ2-6
v_gene: TRBV27
abundance: .
CDR3aa: CASSSGSGANVLTF

j_gene: TRBJ2-7
v_gene: TRBV27
abundance: .
CDR3aa: CASSSPGRGSEQYF

j_gene: TRBJ1-1
v_gene: TRBV18
abundance: once
CDR3aa: CASSPNVGLRGTEAFF

j_gene: TRBJ1-2
v_gene: TRBV27
abundance: .
CDR3aa: CASSPLGGFDGYTF

j_gene: TRBJ1-1
v_gene: TRBV9
abundance: once
CDR3aa: CASSQLPRGGTEAFF

j_gene: TRBJ1-1
v_gene: TRBV7-9
abundance: .
CDR3aa: CASSSPSGGGNTEAFF

j_gene: TRBJ1-2
v_gene: TRBV19
abundance: .
CDR3aa: CASSTPGADYGYTF

j_gene: TRBJ2-3
v_gene: TRBV9
abundance: .
CDR3aa: CASSVAPSGDTQYF

j_gene: TRBJ1-1
v_gene: TRBV10-3
abundance: .
CDR3aa: CAISPGTGLTEAFF

j_gene: TRBJ2-3
v_gene: TRBV6-6
abundance: .
CDR3aa: CASSYGGPVTDTQYF